A selection of T cell receptor beta chains follows, all from one sample in a study of beta chain features in type 1 diabetes. Some clones are missing from TCRdb's copy, which holds only in-frame ones; the method was immunoSEQ multiplex PCR. The profile shows a few hundred thousand clones, 11% of them singletons. Sequenced: naive CD4+ T cells from blood. Every receptor here comes from a woman between 25 and 40 years old in good health. The CDR3 runs from the conserved cysteine through the conserved F or W. The order of the fields is J gene, clone size, V gene, D gene, CDR3 length, CDR3 protein, CDR3 DNA. A D gene is named only where the DNA matches it firmly. Clone size appears in some rows only: once, few, many, or a class for an expanded clone.

J gene: TRBJ2-5; clone size: few; V gene: TRBV5-6; D gene: .; CDR3 length: 15; CDR3 protein: CASSSPPRLQETQYF; CDR3 DNA: TGTGCCAGCAGTTCTCCCCCGAGACTCCAAGAGACCCAGTACTTC
J gene: TRBJ2-7; clone size: .; V gene: TRBV19; D gene: TRBD1; CDR3 length: 15; CDR3 protein: CASSPSPGQSYEQYF; CDR3 DNA: TGTGCCAGTAGTCCTAGTCCGGGACAGTCCTACGAGCAGTACTTC
J gene: TRBJ2-2; clone size: .; V gene: TRBV15; D gene: .; CDR3 length: 16; CDR3 protein: CATSRPLTGLTGELFF; CDR3 DNA: TGTGCCACCAGCAGACCACTAACAGGGCTCACCGGGGAGCTGTTTTTT
J gene: TRBJ1-1; clone size: few; V gene: TRBV9; D gene: TRBD1; CDR3 length: 15; CDR3 protein: CASSRLGQGDTEAFF; CDR3 DNA: TGTGCCAGCAGCCGCCTCGGACAGGGAGACACTGAAGCTTTCTTT
J gene: TRBJ2-3; clone size: .; V gene: TRBV7-9; D gene: .; CDR3 length: 15; CDR3 protein: CASSSQGSPPDTQYF; CDR3 DNA: TGTGCCAGCAGCTCCCAGGGGAGCCCCCCAGATACGCAGTATTTT
J gene: TRBJ2-5; clone size: few; V gene: TRBV7-9; D gene: .; CDR3 length: 13; CDR3 protein: CASTSSVVKTQYF; CDR3 DNA: TGTGCCAGCACCTCTAGCGTTGTAAAGACCCAGTACTTC
J gene: TRBJ2-1; clone size: .; V gene: TRBV6-5; D gene: TRBD1; CDR3 length: 15; CDR3 protein: CASSQDRGIYNEQFF; CDR3 DNA: TGTGCCAGCAGCCAAGACAGGGGGATCTACAATGAGCAGTTCTTC
J gene: TRBJ2-2; clone size: few; V gene: TRBV28; D gene: .; CDR3 length: 13; CDR3 protein: CASSLVSAGELFF; CDR3 DNA: TGTGCCAGCAGCCTAGTGTCGGCCGGGGAGCTGTTTTTT
J gene: TRBJ1-1; clone size: .; V gene: TRBV25-1; D gene: TRBD1; CDR3 length: 13; CDR3 protein: CASKGIGQAEAFF; CDR3 DNA: TGTGCCAGCAAGGGGATCGGACAGGCTGAAGCTTTCTTT
J gene: TRBJ2-2; clone size: few; V gene: TRBV19; D gene: .; CDR3 length: 17; CDR3 protein: CASSPTFGSGETGELFF; CDR3 DNA: TGTGCCAGTAGTCCAACCTTTGGTAGCGGAGAAACCGGGGAGCTGTTTTTT
J gene: TRBJ1-2; clone size: .; V gene: TRBV7-9; D gene: TRBD1; CDR3 length: 15; CDR3 protein: CASSARDRGQNGYTF; CDR3 DNA: TGTGCCAGCAGCGCCCGGGACAGGGGGCAAAATGGCTACACCTTC
J gene: TRBJ2-3; clone size: .; V gene: TRBV20-1; D gene: .; CDR3 length: 11; CDR3 protein: CSARAKNTQYF; CDR3 DNA: TGCAGTGCTAGAGCAAAAAATACGCAGTATTTT
J gene: TRBJ2-7; clone size: .; V gene: TRBV5-6; D gene: .; CDR3 length: 13; CDR3 protein: CASSLKDKSEQYF; CDR3 DNA: TGTGCCAGCAGCTTAAAGGACAAGAGCGAGCAGTACTTC
J gene: TRBJ2-7; clone size: few; V gene: TRBV10-3; D gene: .; CDR3 length: 13; CDR3 protein: CAISSGSSYEQYF; CDR3 DNA: TGTGCCATCAGTAGCGGAAGCTCCTACGAGCAGTACTTC
J gene: TRBJ1-2; clone size: few; V gene: TRBV19; D gene: .; CDR3 length: 14; CDR3 protein: CASTIPVRGYGYTF; CDR3 DNA: TGTGCCAGTACTATCCCGGTGAGAGGATATGGCTACACCTTC
J gene: TRBJ2-1; clone size: .; V gene: TRBV29-1; D gene: TRBD2; CDR3 length: 15; CDR3 protein: CSGRGLAGVGNEQFF; CDR3 DNA: TGCAGCGGTCGGGGACTAGCGGGAGTGGGCAATGAGCAGTTCTTC
J gene: TRBJ2-6; clone size: few; V gene: TRBV12-2; D gene: .; CDR3 length: 18; CDR3 protein: CASRLAGPSGAGANVLTF; CDR3 DNA: TGTGCAAGTCGCTTAGCGGGGCCGTCAGGGGCTGGGGCCAACGTCCTGACTTTC
J gene: TRBJ2-3; clone size: few; V gene: TRBV18; D gene: TRBD1; CDR3 length: 15; CDR3 protein: CASSPKDRTTDTQYF; CDR3 DNA: TGTGCCAGCTCACCAAAGGACAGGACCACAGATACGCAGTATTTT
J gene: TRBJ2-3; clone size: .; V gene: TRBV29-1; D gene: TRBD2; CDR3 length: 17; CDR3 protein: CSVGGTSGKARADTQYF; CDR3 DNA: TGCAGCGTCGGGGGGACTAGCGGAAAAGCAAGGGCAGATACGCAGTATTTT
J gene: TRBJ2-1; clone size: .; V gene: TRBV5-1; D gene: .; CDR3 length: 15; CDR3 protein: CASSSLGSRYNEQFF; CDR3 DNA: TGCGCCAGCAGTTCTCTCGGGTCGCGGTACAATGAGCAGTTCTTC
J gene: TRBJ2-5; clone size: .; V gene: TRBV9; D gene: TRBD2; CDR3 length: 16; CDR3 protein: CASSGKGLAGRETQYF; CDR3 DNA: TGTGCCAGCAGCGGGAAAGGACTAGCGGGACGGGAGACCCAGTACTTC
J gene: TRBJ2-5; clone size: few; V gene: TRBV18; D gene: .; CDR3 length: 13; CDR3 protein: CASSPGQQETQYF; CDR3 DNA: TGTGCCAGCTCGCCGGGACAACAAGAGACCCAGTACTTC
J gene: TRBJ1-5; clone size: .; V gene: TRBV27; D gene: .; CDR3 length: 14; CDR3 protein: CASSSIRLNQPQHF; CDR3 DNA: TGTGCCAGCAGTTCAATCAGACTAAATCAGCCCCAGCATTTT
J gene: TRBJ2-3; clone size: .; V gene: TRBV19; D gene: TRBD1; CDR3 length: 14; CDR3 protein: CATQDRGFPDTQYF; CDR3 DNA: TGTGCCACGCAGGACAGGGGATTCCCAGATACGCAGTATTTT
J gene: TRBJ1-1; clone size: .; V gene: TRBV25-1; D gene: TRBD1; CDR3 length: 14; CDR3 protein: CASSHDRANTEAFF; CDR3 DNA: TGTGCCAGCAGTCATGACAGGGCGAACACTGAAGCTTTCTTT
J gene: TRBJ2-5; clone size: .; V gene: TRBV11-2; D gene: TRBD2; CDR3 length: 15; CDR3 protein: CASSWGTSALETQYF; CDR3 DNA: TGTGCCAGCAGCTGGGGGACTAGTGCTTTGGAGACCCAGTACTTC
J gene: TRBJ2-5; clone size: few; V gene: TRBV29-1; D gene: TRBD2; CDR3 length: 15; CDR3 protein: CSVEDRLAGRETQYF; CDR3 DNA: TGCAGCGTTGAAGATCGGTTAGCGGGCCGGGAGACCCAGTACTTC
J gene: TRBJ2-7; clone size: .; V gene: TRBV6-1; D gene: TRBD1; CDR3 length: 15; CDR3 protein: CASSEWDRGPYEQYF; CDR3 DNA: TGTGCCAGCAGTGAATGGGACAGGGGGCCCTACGAGCAGTACTTC
J gene: TRBJ2-3; clone size: few; V gene: TRBV7-2; D gene: .; CDR3 length: 16; CDR3 protein: CASSASRVFRTDTQYF; CDR3 DNA: TGTGCCAGCAGCGCTAGTCGGGTTTTTCGCACAGATACGCAGTATTTT
J gene: TRBJ2-5; clone size: few; V gene: TRBV5-1; D gene: .; CDR3 length: 15; CDR3 protein: CASSLQPERQETQYF; CDR3 DNA: TGCGCCAGCAGCTTGCAGCCGGAGCGACAAGAGACCCAGTACTTC
J gene: TRBJ2-5; clone size: .; V gene: TRBV30; D gene: .; CDR3 length: 14; CDR3 protein: CAWVKTGHQETQYF; CDR3 DNA: TGTGCCTGGGTTAAGACAGGACACCAAGAGACCCAGTACTTC
J gene: TRBJ2-4; clone size: few; V gene: TRBV5-1; D gene: .; CDR3 length: 14; CDR3 protein: CASSSSLAKNIQYF; CDR3 DNA: TGCGCCAGCAGCTCGTCCTTAGCCAAAAACATTCAGTACTTC
J gene: TRBJ1-5; clone size: .; V gene: TRBV7-2; D gene: .; CDR3 length: 14; CDR3 protein: CASSPSRDNQPQHF; CDR3 DNA: TGTGCCAGCAGCCCCTCGAGGGACAATCAGCCCCAGCATTTT
J gene: TRBJ2-7; clone size: few; V gene: TRBV9; D gene: .; CDR3 length: 13; CDR3 protein: CASSPGGRPEQYF; CDR3 DNA: TGTGCCAGCAGCCCCGGAGGCCGCCCTGAGCAGTACTTC
J gene: TRBJ2-3; clone size: .; V gene: TRBV5-5; D gene: .; CDR3 length: 16; CDR3 protein: CASSPTGSYNTDTQYF; CDR3 DNA: TGTGCCAGCAGCCCCACCGGTAGCTACAACACAGATACGCAGTATTTT
J gene: TRBJ1-5; clone size: .; V gene: TRBV18; D gene: .; CDR3 length: 14; CDR3 protein: CASSPDSSNQPQHF; CDR3 DNA: TGTGCCAGCTCACCAGACAGTAGCAATCAGCCCCAGCATTTT
J gene: TRBJ2-1; clone size: .; V gene: TRBV30; D gene: TRBD2; CDR3 length: 16; CDR3 protein: CAWSKRGGLAFNEQFF; CDR3 DNA: TGTGCCTGGAGTAAAAGGGGGGGACTAGCCTTCAATGAGCAGTTCTTC
J gene: TRBJ2-1; clone size: few; V gene: TRBV7-3; D gene: TRBD2; CDR3 length: 16; CDR3 protein: CASSLGGGLAVHEQFF; CDR3 DNA: TGTGCCAGCAGCTTAGGGGGGGGACTAGCAGTACATGAGCAGTTCTTC
J gene: TRBJ2-1; clone size: few; V gene: TRBV30; D gene: .; CDR3 length: 13; CDR3 protein: CAWSVESNNEQFF; CDR3 DNA: TGTGCCTGGAGTGTAGAGAGCAACAATGAGCAGTTCTTC
J gene: TRBJ2-1; clone size: .; V gene: TRBV9; D gene: .; CDR3 length: 14; CDR3 protein: CASSVDVLGREQFF; CDR3 DNA: TGTGCCAGCAGCGTAGACGTACTTGGTCGGGAGCAGTTCTTC
J gene: TRBJ2-1; clone size: few; V gene: TRBV4-3; D gene: TRBD1; CDR3 length: 13; CDR3 protein: CASRIQGAVEQFF; CDR3 DNA: TGCGCCAGCAGGATACAGGGGGCCGTTGAGCAGTTCTTC
J gene: TRBJ1-1; clone size: .; V gene: TRBV18; D gene: .; CDR3 length: 16; CDR3 protein: CASSPYPSGVNTEAFF; CDR3 DNA: TGTGCCAGCTCACCCTATCCCTCGGGGGTGAACACTGAAGCTTTCTTT
J gene: TRBJ1-2; clone size: few; V gene: TRBV29-1; D gene: .; CDR3 length: 12; CDR3 protein: CSVELAGYGYTF; CDR3 DNA: TGCAGCGTTGAATTGGCAGGGTATGGCTACACCTTC
J gene: TRBJ2-3; clone size: many; V gene: TRBV15; D gene: TRBD2; CDR3 length: 17; CDR3 protein: CATSRGQTGGPTDTQYF; CDR3 DNA: TGTGCCACCAGCAGAGGACAGACGGGAGGGCCTACAGATACGCAGTATTTT
J gene: TRBJ2-2; clone size: few; V gene: TRBV9; D gene: TRBD2; CDR3 length: 18; CDR3 protein: CASSPSSLLAGVVGELFF; CDR3 DNA: TGTGCCAGCAGCCCAAGTTCGTTGCTAGCGGGAGTTGTCGGGGAGCTGTTTTTT
J gene: TRBJ2-7; clone size: .; V gene: TRBV7-2; D gene: TRBD1; CDR3 length: 15; CDR3 protein: CASSRPGTGGHEQYF; CDR3 DNA: TGTGCCAGCAGTCGACCCGGGACAGGGGGCCACGAGCAGTACTTC
J gene: TRBJ2-1; clone size: .; V gene: TRBV28; D gene: TRBD2; CDR3 length: 16; CDR3 protein: CASSLLTSGSYNEQFF; CDR3 DNA: TGTGCCAGCAGTTTATTGACTAGCGGGAGTTACAATGAGCAGTTCTTC
J gene: TRBJ2-7; clone size: .; V gene: TRBV28; D gene: .; CDR3 length: 12; CDR3 protein: CASSSLAVEQYF; CDR3 DNA: TGTGCCAGCAGTTCCCTAGCTGTAGAGCAGTACTTC
J gene: TRBJ1-1; clone size: .; V gene: TRBV14; D gene: .; CDR3 length: 13; CDR3 protein: CASSRDIDTEAFF; CDR3 DNA: TGTGCCAGCAGCCGAGACATAGACACTGAAGCTTTCTTT
J gene: TRBJ2-2; clone size: .; V gene: TRBV11-3; D gene: .; CDR3 length: 15; CDR3 protein: CASSVTGLNTGELFF; CDR3 DNA: TGTGCCAGCAGCGTTACGGGACTTAACACCGGGGAGCTGTTTTTT
J gene: TRBJ2-1; clone size: .; V gene: TRBV29-1; D gene: .; CDR3 length: 15; CDR3 protein: CSVEGHRGTYNEQFF; CDR3 DNA: TGCAGCGTTGAGGGACATCGAGGGACCTACAATGAGCAGTTCTTC
J gene: TRBJ1-4; clone size: few; V gene: TRBV28; D gene: .; CDR3 length: 14; CDR3 protein: CASSLGQSYEKLFF; CDR3 DNA: TGTGCCAGCAGTTTAGGACAGAGCTACGAAAAACTGTTTTTT
J gene: TRBJ2-3; clone size: .; V gene: TRBV9; D gene: .; CDR3 length: 20; CDR3 protein: CASSVAGGVGATASTDTQYF; CDR3 DNA: TGTGCCAGCAGCGTAGCGGGGGGCGTAGGAGCCACGGCGTCCACAGATACGCAGTATTTT
J gene: TRBJ2-7; clone size: .; V gene: TRBV7-7; D gene: TRBD2; CDR3 length: 13; CDR3 protein: CASSPGLGYEQYF; CDR3 DNA: TGTGCTAGCAGCCCGGGACTAGGCTACGAGCAGTACTTC
J gene: TRBJ2-5; clone size: few; V gene: TRBV10-3; D gene: .; CDR3 length: 15; CDR3 protein: CAISESGASQETQYF; CDR3 DNA: TGTGCCATCAGTGAGTCGGGAGCCTCCCAAGAGACCCAGTACTTC
J gene: TRBJ1-2; clone size: few; V gene: TRBV28; D gene: .; CDR3 length: 13; CDR3 protein: CASSLNLQNGYTF; CDR3 DNA: TGTGCCAGCAGTTTGAATCTTCAGAACGGCTACACCTTC
J gene: TRBJ2-1; clone size: few; V gene: TRBV28; D gene: TRBD2; CDR3 length: 15; CDR3 protein: CASSSPGLNHNEQFF; CDR3 DNA: TGTGCCAGCAGTTCGCCGGGACTAAACCACAATGAGCAGTTCTTC